Detailed here is one TCR beta chain. What it binds is not known. Together with a sample-barcoded 5' primer, a J-beta primer mix was included in a second PCR lasting roughly 7 to 11 cycles. Each CDR3 protein is one row after TCRdb ran MiXCR on the 5' RACE reads. This sample has under 2,000,000 distinct CDR3 sequences; around 50% occur once, and the top ten carry 2.1%. The V end lost 5 bases, the J end lost 5 bases, and 16 bases lay between the germline ends. This CDR3 contains 15 residues. Germline CDR1 MNHEY, CDR2 SMNVEV (reference sequence). The source of the sample is a study of blood T cells in healthy people across ages. Study-wide results and limits: More naive CD4+ cells and higher diversity were found in long-lived than in aged donors. The study regarded diversity estimates from one million T cells as underestimates.

The chain is built from TRBV27 and TRBJ2-1, with D tentatively TRBD1 (5 bases). Material for sequencing was blood. The sequence derives from a woman aged 40 to 49 in good health. CDR3 DNA: TGTGCCAGCAGTCCCCGCAGGGTTTTCCACAATGAGCAGTTCTTC. It is translated as CASSPRRVFHNEQFF.